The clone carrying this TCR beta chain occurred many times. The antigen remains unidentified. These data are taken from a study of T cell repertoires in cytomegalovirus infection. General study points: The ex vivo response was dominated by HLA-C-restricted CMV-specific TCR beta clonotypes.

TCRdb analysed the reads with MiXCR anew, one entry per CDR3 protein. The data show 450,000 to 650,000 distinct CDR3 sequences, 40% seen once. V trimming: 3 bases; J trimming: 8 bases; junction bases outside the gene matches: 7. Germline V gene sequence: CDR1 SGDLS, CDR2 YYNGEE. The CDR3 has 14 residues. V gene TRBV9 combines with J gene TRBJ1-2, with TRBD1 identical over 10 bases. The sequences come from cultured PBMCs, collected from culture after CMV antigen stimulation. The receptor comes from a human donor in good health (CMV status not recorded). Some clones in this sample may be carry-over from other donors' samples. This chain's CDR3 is CASSETGGRGGYTF. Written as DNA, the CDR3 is TGTGCCAGCAGCGAGACAGGGGGCCGGGGAGGCTACACCTTC.